This T cell receptor (beta chain) was captured in a study of liver allograft versus peripheral blood T cells (dated by TCRdb to the early 2020s). Study-wide context: In liver transplant recipients, the study looked at T cell receptor repertoires in the peripheral blood and set them against the repertoires found within the transplanted livers. On the study overall, not on this receptor specifically: T cell receptor repertoires inside liver allografts were reported to differ from those detected in peripheral blood.

The CDR3 starts with the cysteine, ends with the phenylalanine, and has 16 residues. Just the 48-base CDR3 DNA is kept, in frame starting at base 1. Trimming costs V 3 bases and J 1 base, and their ends lie 13 bases apart. The germline V gene sets CDR1 to SGDLS and CDR2 to YYNGEE. Comments on this clonotype: Which antigen it targets is not known. Per-base quality was not reported, and no clone a single base away is much larger than it.

This sample was sequenced with an Illumina MiSeq. TCRdb handled the public reads itself, with Q25 trimming in fastp and clone calling in MiXCR, and kept productive beta chains. Here each entry gathers all rows of one CDR3 protein and keeps the most common genes and DNA. Present in this sample are about 14,000 distinct CDR3 sequences, 20% to 25% of which were seen just once. The top ten clonotypes cover less than 6% of the sample. The chain is assembled from TRBV9 and TRBJ1-4; tentative D gene TRBD1, with 6 bases matching. The sequence was obtained from a human patient who had a liver transplant. Following transplantation, T cells from the graft donor may be among those present. CDR3 sequence: CASSARRGGTNEKLFF. The DNA sequence is as follows: TGTGCCAGCAGCGCGCGGAGGGGGGGAACTAATGAAAAACTGTTTTTT.